This section outlines one T cell receptor beta chain sequence together with its context. The target antigen is unknown. This specimen comes from a study of siplizumab effects on memory and regulatory T cells. Study results and caveats: Naive T cells were seemingly more diverse than memory cells, and major contributions to the alloresponse seemed to be made by them.

The CDR3 is 14 residues long. Germline V gene sequence: CDR1 GTSNPN, CDR2 SVGIG (reference sequence). V lost 1 base, J lost 8 bases, and 17 bases lay in between. Assaying covered some 10^5 TCR templates per sample. Method: immunoSEQ multiplex PCR; TCRdb's copy keeps in-frame clones and lacks some. The sample contains 110,000 or so clones, 92% of which appear only once. The sequenced sample consisted of Tregs sorted from blood. V is TRBV30 and J is TRBJ1-2, with a possible D match to TRBD1 (6 bases). This clonotype was obtained from a human donor in good health. This CDR3 reads CAWSDPSGGRGYTF. Written as DNA, the CDR3 is TGTGCCTGGAGTGACCCCTCGGGGGGCCGGGGCTACACCTTC.